Given below is one T cell receptor (beta chain) in context. This clonotype showed up just once. No cognate antigen has been identified for it. Per-base qualities were not stored, and no clone one base away is much larger. One read represents weak support. The label giving this sample's treatment or condition can be read as: approximately 11-day PBMC culture with coronavirus spike peptide pools or control peptides (ViraFEST assay). To expand antigen-specific T cells with peptide pools and then pick out the expanded clonotypes through TCR sequencing, the study relied on the ViraFEST assay. Positive SARS-CoV-2 PCR tests in the convalescent patients dated from March to December 2020, before Alpha, Beta and Delta variants emerged in the United States. Each well held 2 million or so PBMCs cultured in IMDM containing roughly 5% human AB serum and approximately 10 IU/ml IL-2, with roughly 10 ug/ml peptide pools added. On days 3 and 7, half of the culture medium was replaced with fresh IL-2-containing medium. Once the cells had been in culture for approximately 10 days, the EasySep CD4+ T cell isolation kit was used to isolate CD4+ T cells by negative selection. PBMCs were separated from whole blood using Ficoll-Paque Plus gradient centrifugation and then either used fresh or cryopreserved at -140C. Each culture condition was generally run in triplicate wells.

Receptor libraries were prepared by PCR. At the Johns Hopkins FTIC core, DNA from the cultured CD4+ T cells underwent TCR sequencing with the Oncomine TCR Beta short-read assay. The QIAamp micro DNA kit was used to extract genomic DNA from the cultured CD4+ T cells. The Oncomine TCR Beta libraries from cultured CD4+ T cells were pooled using unique dual indexes and then sequenced on an Illumina iSeq 100. In the authors' own workflow: Non-productive sequences were removed, and CDR3s that did not start with C, did not end with F or W, or were shorter than 7 amino acids were discarded. Antigen-specific clonotypes were identified using the MANAFEST web application through comparison of peptide-stimulated wells with reference and other culture wells. Positive clones required FDR below 0.05, an odds ratio above 5, and productive frequency above 0.1% in at least two of three replicate wells. A clonotype counted as cross-reactive if it showed significant expansion both in the SARS-CoV-2 spike wells and in at least one common cold coronavirus spike condition. CDR3 homology was assessed with Levenshtein distances (stringdist) and unrooted phylogenetic trees (ape) in R version 3.6.1. Through fastp at Q25 and MiXCR, TCRdb rebuilt clones from the public reads, retaining in-frame beta chains. Records with the same CDR3 protein are collapsed into one entry carrying the most frequent genes and DNA. TCRdb's processing, not the study's, gives the V and J calls here. In all, the sample holds tens of thousands of distinct CDR3 sequences, and about three fifths of those were seen once. The ten largest account for 7% to 10% of the sample.

The CDR3 holds 16 amino acids from the cysteine to the phenylalanine. This entry keeps only the CDR3 DNA: 48 bases, framed from base 1. Trimming takes 6 bases from V and 0 bases from J, and the germline ends sit 12 bases apart. These data belong to a study of vaccination and CD4 T cells after COVID-19 (dated by TCRdb to about 2022). Turning to the overall study: Convalescent patients had a positive SARS-CoV-2 result on nasal swab PCR, and of these patients, several had mild disease and one had severe disease. The time from the second vaccine dose to post-vaccine blood sampling had a median of roughly 79 days and ranged from about 14 to 250 days. In 10 COVID-19 convalescent patients and a handful of infection-naive healthy vaccine recipients, researchers compared the spike-specific CD4+ TCR repertoire from before mRNA vaccination with the repertoire from after. Post-COVID blood samples from convalescent patients were collected a median of approximately 100 days after diagnosis, with a range of roughly 35 to 180 days. For stimulating the cultures, overlapping spike peptide pools were used, derived from SARS-CoV-2 as well as from the common cold coronaviruses HCoV-NL63, HCoV-OC43 and HCoV-229E. As controls, cultures received a CEFX viral epitope pool (the positive control), an HIV-1 Nef peptide pool (the negative control), or no peptide at all. The convalescent cohort comprised six males and four females, including two Hispanic individuals, seven Caucasians, two Asians and one multiracial person. Each participant got two doses of either the Pfizer-BioNTech BNT162b2 vaccine (n=8) or the Moderna mRNA-1273 vaccine (n=2).

What the work shows at the level of the full study, not this receptor alone: The number of convalescent patients in the study was relatively small, and the study did not examine early timepoints following natural infection. An increase in the median number of SARS-CoV-2-reactive clonotypes from roughly 20 after infection to a few dozen after vaccination was observed, but the change was not found to be significant. In convalescent patients, a median around 86% of post-vaccine SARS-CoV-2-reactive clones were detected only after vaccination, suggesting vaccine-specific priming. Of the vaccine-specific clones found in convalescent patients, nearly all (304 of 307) were mono-reactive for SARS-CoV-2 spike instead of being cross-reactive with common cold coronaviruses.

The sequence derives from a human donor who had recovered from COVID-19. Sequenced input: CD4+ T cells from blood, cultured in vitro. The chain joins TRBV12-3 or TRBV12-4 to TRBJ2-6, and possibly TRBD1, on 6 matching bases. The nucleotides are TGTGCCAGCAGCCCGGACAGTTTCTCTGGGGCCAACGTCCTGACTTTC. It translates as CASSPDSFSGANVLTF.